This passage covers 14 T cell receptor beta chains from one sample sequenced in a study of T cells in localized non-small cell lung cancer. The protocol was immunoSEQ multiplex PCR, while the TCRdb copy is restricted to in-frame clones and leaves out a portion. The sample lists some 1,500 clones; over 25% were seen once. Sequencing used lung tumor tissue, obtained before any cancer treatment. The receptors shown here come from a male donor at least 60 years old with stage II lung adenocarcinoma.

V and J are TRBV28 and TRBJ2-4; a weak D match, TRBD2 (6 bases). CDR3 length equals 13 residues. The germline V and J ends were trimmed by 6 bases and 3 bases, with 9 bases remaining between them. The germline V gene has CDR1 MDHEN and CDR2 SYDVKM. CDR3 loop: CASRRTNKNIQYF. DNA of the CDR3: TGTGCCAGCAGGCGGACTAACAAAAACATTCAGTACTTC.

The chain combines TRBV12-5 with TRBJ2-7; no definite D call. The length of the CDR3 is 11 residues. Germline values: CDR1 LGHNT, CDR2 FRNRAP. Deletions cut 5 bases from V and 4 bases from J, with 6 bases between. This CDR3 is CASGRDYEQYF. The CDR3 coding sequence is TGTGCTAGTGGTAGGGATTACGAGCAGTACTTC.

This clone occurred a few times. This chain connects TRBV28 to TRBJ1-2; TRBD1 matches at 9 bases. The germline V gene encodes CDR1 MDHEN and CDR2 SYDVKM. Trimming took 5 bases from V and 2 from J; bases not matched to a gene: 6. The length of the CDR3 is 15 residues. CDR3 in DNA: TGTGCCAGCAGTGAACCGGGACAGGGAAACTATGGCTACACCTTC. It yields the protein CASSEPGQGNYGYTF.

This clone was counted a few times. The V gene is TRBV9, the J gene TRBJ2-3; D unresolved. Trimming took off 3 bases at V and 1 base at J, with 9 bases between the two ends. The CDR3 has 14 amino acids. Germline V lookup: CDR1 SGDLS, CDR2 YYNGEE. The CDR3 sequence is CASSASHRTDTQYF. CDR3 nucleotides: TGTGCCAGCAGCGCCTCACACCGCACAGATACGCAGTATTTT.

The V gene is TRBV11-3, the J gene TRBJ2-1; no clear D gene. V lost 7 bases and J 4 bases, leaving 14 bases between the germline ends. This CDR3 spans 14 amino acids. Germline-derived CDR1 and CDR2 are SGHNT and YENEEA. The CDR3 DNA follows: TGTGCCAGCACCCCCGGCGAGGAGTACAATGAGCAGTTCTTC. Residues: CASTPGEEYNEQFF.

This clone was picked up a small number of times. V gene TRBV28 combines with J gene TRBJ2-1; maybe TRBD1 (5 bases). The germline CDR1 and CDR2 sequences are MDHEN and SYDVKM. Trimming removed 10 bases from V and 4 bases from J, with 17 bases in between. The CDR3 totals 14 residues. The CDR3: CAISRASLYNEQFF. The CDR3 DNA sequence: TGTGCCATTTCCAGGGCCTCCTTATACAATGAGCAGTTCTTC.

This chain uses TRBV6-8 with TRBJ2-3; tentatively, D is TRBD1 or TRBD2 (5 bases each). The germline gives CDR1 MNHGY, CDR2 SAAAGT. The CDR3 sequence is 14 residues long. The germline V and J ends were trimmed by 2 bases and 0 bases, with 6 bases remaining between them. CDR3 region: CASSYRDSTDTQYF. DNA for the CDR3: TGTGCCAGCAGTTACCGGGACAGCACAGATACGCAGTATTTT.

This clone has just a few counts. The chain recombines TRBV7-2 with TRBJ2-1; D is unresolved. CDR1 is SGHTA and CDR2 is FQGNSA in the germline V gene. The CDR3 sequence is 13 residues long. V lost 0 bases, J lost 9 bases, and 9 bases lay in between. CDR3 in DNA: TGTGCCAGCAGCTTAGCGCAGGTCGGTGAGCAGTTCTTC. This encodes CASSLAQVGEQFF.

This rearrangement joins TRBV30 to TRBJ2-6; the match to TRBD1 covers 8 bases. The CDR3 length is 16 residues. V lost 1 base, J lost 2 bases, and 4 bases stayed unmatched. Germline V gene sequence: CDR1 GTSNPN, CDR2 SVGIG (reference sequence). CDR3 in DNA: TGTGCCTGGAGTGGAGCAGGGGGCCCTGGGGCCAACGTCCTGACTTTC. The encoded protein is CAWSGAGGPGANVLTF.

The gene calls are TRBV11-3 and TRBJ1-3, with a tentative D call TRBD1 (6 bases). Trimming took 2 bases from V and 4 from J, leaving 15 bases between them. Germline V gene lookup returns CDR1 SGHNT and CDR2 YENEEA. The CDR3 extends over 16 amino acids. The CDR3 nucleotides are TGTGCCAGCAGCTTATTGTGGGGGGCCCTAGGAAACACCATATATTTT. Amino acid sequence: CASSLLWGALGNTIYF.

By frequency in the sample, this clone is medium-sized. The genes are TRBV6-8 and TRBJ2-7, with a tentative D call TRBD2 (5 bases). Trimming left V 7 bases short and J 6 bases short, with 22 bases between. There are 15 residues in the CDR3. Germline lookup yields CDR1 MNHGY and CDR2 SAAAGT. DNA of the CDR3: TGTGCCAGCAAGGCCGGACTCACAGTCTGGGTCGAGCAGTACTTC. Translated: CASKAGLTVWVEQYF.

By sample share, this clone is medium-sized. The V gene is TRBV6-8, the J gene TRBJ2-2, with 7 bases fitting TRBD1. Trimming removed 7 bases from V and 5 bases from J; junction bases left unmatched: 10. The CDR3 length is 15 residues. Germline V lookup: CDR1 MNHGY, CDR2 SAAAGT. CDR3 nucleotides: TGTGCCAGCACGACAGGGTGGGTTGGAACCGGGGAGCTGTTTTTT. This codes for CASTTGWVGTGELFF.

The chain employs TRBV6-8 and TRBJ1-5, with D possibly TRBD1 on 5 matching bases. The V and J ends lost 10 bases and 5 bases respectively, with 15 bases between them. Germline CDR1 and CDR2: MNHGY and SAAAGT. This CDR3 has 13 residues. Written as DNA, the CDR3 is TGTGCCATCAGCAGAGACAGCGATCAGCCCCAGCATTTT. This codes for CAISRDSDQPQHF.

V is TRBV9 and J is TRBJ2-1; a weak D match, TRBD2 (6 bases). CDR1 SGDLS and CDR2 YYNGEE come from the germline V gene. CDR3 length: 12 amino acids. Between the trimmed V and J ends, which lost 5 bases and 9 bases, there was a span of 12 bases. CDR3 coding DNA: TGTGCCAGCAGTGATCGGCGGGGTGAGCAGTTCTTC. This gives the protein CASSDRRGEQFF.